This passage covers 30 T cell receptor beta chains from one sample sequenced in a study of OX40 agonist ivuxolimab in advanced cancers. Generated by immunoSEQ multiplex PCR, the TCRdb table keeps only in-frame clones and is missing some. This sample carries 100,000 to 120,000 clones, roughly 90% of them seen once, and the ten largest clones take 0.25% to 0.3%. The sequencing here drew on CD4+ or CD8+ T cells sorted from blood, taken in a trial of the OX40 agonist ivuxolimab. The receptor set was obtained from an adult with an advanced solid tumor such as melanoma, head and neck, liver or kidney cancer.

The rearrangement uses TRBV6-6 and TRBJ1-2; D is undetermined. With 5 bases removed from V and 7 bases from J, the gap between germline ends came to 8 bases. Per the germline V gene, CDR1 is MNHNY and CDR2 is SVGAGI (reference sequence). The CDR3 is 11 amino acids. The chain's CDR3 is CASSTTPGYTF. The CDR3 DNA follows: TGTGCCAGCAGTACGACACCTGGCTACACCTTC.

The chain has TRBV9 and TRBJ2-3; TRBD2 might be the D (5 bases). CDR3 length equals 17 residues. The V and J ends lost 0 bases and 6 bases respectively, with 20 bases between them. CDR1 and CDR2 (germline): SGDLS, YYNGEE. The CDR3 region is CASSVGPGTGVGDTQYF. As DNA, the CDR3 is TGTGCCAGCAGCGTAGGTCCAGGTACCGGGGTGGGGGATACGCAGTATTTT.

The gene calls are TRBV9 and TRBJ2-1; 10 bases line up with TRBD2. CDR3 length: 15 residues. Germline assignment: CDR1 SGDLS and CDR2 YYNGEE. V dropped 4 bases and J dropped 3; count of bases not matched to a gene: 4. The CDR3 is CASSRTSGDYNEQFF. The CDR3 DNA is TGTGCCAGCAGCCGAACTAGCGGGGACTACAATGAGCAGTTCTTC. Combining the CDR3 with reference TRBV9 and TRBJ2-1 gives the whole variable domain DSGVTQTPKHLITATGQRVTLRCSPRSGDLSVYWYQQSLDQGLQFLIQYYNGEERAKGNILERFSAQQFPDLHSELNLSSLELGDSALYFCASSRTSGDYNEQFFGPGTRLTVL.

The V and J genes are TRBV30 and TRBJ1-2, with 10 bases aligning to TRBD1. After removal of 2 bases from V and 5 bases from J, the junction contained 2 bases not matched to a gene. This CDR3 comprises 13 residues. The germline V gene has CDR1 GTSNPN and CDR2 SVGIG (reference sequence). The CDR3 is CAWSPGQGYGYTF. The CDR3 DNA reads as TGTGCCTGGAGTCCGGGACAGGGGTATGGCTACACCTTC.

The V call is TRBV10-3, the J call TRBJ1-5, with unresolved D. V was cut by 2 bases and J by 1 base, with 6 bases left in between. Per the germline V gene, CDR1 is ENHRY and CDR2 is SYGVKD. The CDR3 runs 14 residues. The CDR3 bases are TGTGCCATCAGTGAGGGAGGCAGCAATCAGCCCCAGCATTTT. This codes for CAISEGGSNQPQHF.

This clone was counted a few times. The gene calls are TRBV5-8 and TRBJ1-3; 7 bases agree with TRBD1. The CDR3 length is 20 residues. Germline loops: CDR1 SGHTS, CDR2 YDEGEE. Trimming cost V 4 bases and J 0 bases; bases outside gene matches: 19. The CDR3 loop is CASSPALAYRTGTSGNTIYF. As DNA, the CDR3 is TGTGCCAGCAGCCCCGCGTTGGCCTACCGGACAGGAACCTCTGGAAACACCATATATTTT.

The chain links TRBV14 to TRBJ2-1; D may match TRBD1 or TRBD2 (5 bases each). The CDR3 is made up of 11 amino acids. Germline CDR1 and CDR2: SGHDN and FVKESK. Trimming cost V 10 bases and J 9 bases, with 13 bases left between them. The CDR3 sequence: CAITAGTEQFF. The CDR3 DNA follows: TGTGCCATCACAGCAGGGACTGAGCAGTTCTTC.

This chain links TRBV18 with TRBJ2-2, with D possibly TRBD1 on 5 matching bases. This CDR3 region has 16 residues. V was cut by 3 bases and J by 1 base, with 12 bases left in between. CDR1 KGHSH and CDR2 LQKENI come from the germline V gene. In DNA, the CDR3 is TGTGCCAGCTCACCGGTTATGACAGAGAACACCGGGGAGCTGTTTTTT. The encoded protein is CASSPVMTENTGELFF.

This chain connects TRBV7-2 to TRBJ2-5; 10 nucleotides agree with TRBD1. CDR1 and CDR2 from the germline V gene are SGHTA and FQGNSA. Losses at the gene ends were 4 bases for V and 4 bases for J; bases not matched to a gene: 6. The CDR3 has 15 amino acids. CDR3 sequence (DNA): TGTGCCAGCAGCTGGGACAGGGGCGAGGGAGAGACCCAGTACTTC. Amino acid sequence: CASSWDRGEGETQYF. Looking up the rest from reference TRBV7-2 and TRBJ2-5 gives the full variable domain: GAGVSQSPSNKVTEKGKDVELRCDPISGHTALYWYRQSLGQGLEFLIYFQGNSAPDKSGLPSDRFSAERTGGSVSTLTIQRTQQEDSAVYLCASSWDRGEGETQYFGPGTRLLVL.

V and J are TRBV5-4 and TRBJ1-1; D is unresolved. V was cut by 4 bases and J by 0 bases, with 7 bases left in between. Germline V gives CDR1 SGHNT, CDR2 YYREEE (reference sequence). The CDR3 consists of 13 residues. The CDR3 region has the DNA TGTGCCAGCAGCACCTCGGTGAACACTGAAGCTTTCTTT. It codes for CASSTSVNTEAFF.

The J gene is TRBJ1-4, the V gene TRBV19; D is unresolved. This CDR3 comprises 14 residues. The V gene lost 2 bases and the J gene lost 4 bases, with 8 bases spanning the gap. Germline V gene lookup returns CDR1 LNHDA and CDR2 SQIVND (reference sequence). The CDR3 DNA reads TGTGCCAGTAGTATACACGGATATAATGAAAAACTGTTTTTT. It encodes CASSIHGYNEKLFF.

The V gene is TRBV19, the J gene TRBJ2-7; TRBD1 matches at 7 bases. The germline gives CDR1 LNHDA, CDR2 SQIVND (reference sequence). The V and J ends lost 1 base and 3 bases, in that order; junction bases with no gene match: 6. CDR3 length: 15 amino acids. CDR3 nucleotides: TGTGCCAGTAGTATAGGGGACAGACCTCTCTACGAGCAGTACTTC. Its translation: CASSIGDRPLYEQYF.

In nucleotides, the CDR3 is TGTGCCAGCAGCGTCGGGACAGTAGGCGACACTGAAGCTTTCTTT. Its protein is CASSVGTVGDTEAFF. This chain links TRBV7-3 with TRBJ1-1, with 7 bases aligning to TRBD1. The CDR3 runs 15 residues. Per the germline V gene, CDR1 is SGHTA and CDR2 is FQGTGA. The V gene end was trimmed by 5 bases and the J gene end by 3 bases; junction bases not matched to a gene: 9.

This CDR3 is CASSQAGTGFRGALYF. The CDR3 DNA reads as TGTGCCAGCAGCCAAGCCGGGACAGGGTTCAGGGGAGCCTTGTACTTC. This chain links TRBV14 with TRBJ2-7, with 9 bases that match TRBD1. After removal of 1 base from V and 12 bases from J, the junction contained 16 bases not matched to a gene. Germline V gene lookup returns CDR1 SGHDN and CDR2 FVKESK. CDR3 length: 16 amino acids.

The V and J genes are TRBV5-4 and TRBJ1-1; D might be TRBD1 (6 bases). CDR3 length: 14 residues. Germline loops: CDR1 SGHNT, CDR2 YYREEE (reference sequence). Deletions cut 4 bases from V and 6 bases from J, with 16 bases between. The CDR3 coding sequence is TGTGCCAGCAGCCTAGACGAGGGGGGGGCTGAAGCTTTCTTT. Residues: CASSLDEGGAEAFF. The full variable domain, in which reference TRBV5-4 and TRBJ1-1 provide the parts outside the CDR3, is ETGVTQSPTHLIKTRGQQVTLRCSSQSGHNTVSWYQQALGQGPQFIFQYYREEENGRGNFPPRFSGLQFPNYSSELNVNALELDDSALYLCASSLDEGGAEAFFGQGTRLTVV.

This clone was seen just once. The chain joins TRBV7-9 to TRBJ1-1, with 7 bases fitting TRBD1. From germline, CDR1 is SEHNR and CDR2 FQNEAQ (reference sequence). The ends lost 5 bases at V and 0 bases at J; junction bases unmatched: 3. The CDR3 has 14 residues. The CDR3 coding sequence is TGTGCCAGCAGCAAGACAGGGTTGAACACTGAAGCTTTCTTT. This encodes CASSKTGLNTEAFF. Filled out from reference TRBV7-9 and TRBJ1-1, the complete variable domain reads DTGVSQNPRHKITKRGQNVTFRCDPISEHNRLYWYRQTLGQGPEFLTYFQNEAQLEKSRLLSDRFSAERPKGSFSTLEIQRTEQGDSAMYLCASSKTGLNTEAFFGQGTRLTVV.

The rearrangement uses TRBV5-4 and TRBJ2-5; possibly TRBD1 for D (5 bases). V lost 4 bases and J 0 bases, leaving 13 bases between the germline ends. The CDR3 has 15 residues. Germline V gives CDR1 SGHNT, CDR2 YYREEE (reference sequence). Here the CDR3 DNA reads TGTGCCAGCAGCCTTGGGGCTACCTACCAAGAGACCCAGTACTTC. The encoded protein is CASSLGATYQETQYF.

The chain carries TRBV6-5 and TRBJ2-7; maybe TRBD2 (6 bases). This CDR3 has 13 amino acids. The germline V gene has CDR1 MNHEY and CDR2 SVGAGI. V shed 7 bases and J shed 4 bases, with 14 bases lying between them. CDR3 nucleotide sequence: TGTGCCAGCACTAGGAGGGCGGGGTACGAGCAGTACTTC. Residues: CASTRRAGYEQYF.

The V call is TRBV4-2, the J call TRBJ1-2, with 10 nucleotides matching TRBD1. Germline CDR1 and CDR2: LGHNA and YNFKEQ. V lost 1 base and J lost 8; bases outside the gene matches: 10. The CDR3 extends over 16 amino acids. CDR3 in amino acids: CASSQGRDRGVRGYTF. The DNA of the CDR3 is TGTGCCAGCAGCCAAGGCCGGGACAGGGGAGTACGGGGCTACACCTTC.

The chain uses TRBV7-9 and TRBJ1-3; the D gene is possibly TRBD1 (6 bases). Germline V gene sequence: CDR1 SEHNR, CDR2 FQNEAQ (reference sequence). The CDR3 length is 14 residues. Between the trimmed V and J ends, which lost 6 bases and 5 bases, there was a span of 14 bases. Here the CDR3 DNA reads TGTGCCAGCAGTCAGGGACACGCGAGAAACACCATATATTTT. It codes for CASSQGHARNTIYF. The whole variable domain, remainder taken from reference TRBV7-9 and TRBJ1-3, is DTGVSQNPRHKITKRGQNVTFRCDPISEHNRLYWYRQTLGQGPEFLTYFQNEAQLEKSRLLSDRFSAERPKGSFSTLEIQRTEQGDSAMYLCASSQGHARNTIYFGEGSWLTVV.

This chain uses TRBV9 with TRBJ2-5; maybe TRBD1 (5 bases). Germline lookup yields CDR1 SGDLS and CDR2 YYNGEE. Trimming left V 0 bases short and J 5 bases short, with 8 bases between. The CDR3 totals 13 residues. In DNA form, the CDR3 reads TGTGCCAGCAGCGTAGTAGCAGGGGAGACCCAGTACTTC. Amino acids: CASSVVAGETQYF.

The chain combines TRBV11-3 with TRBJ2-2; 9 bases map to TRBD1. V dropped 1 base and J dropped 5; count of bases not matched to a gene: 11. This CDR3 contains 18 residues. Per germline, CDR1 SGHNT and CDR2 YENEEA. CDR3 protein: CASSLGPWDRDTTGELFF. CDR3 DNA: TGTGCCAGCAGCTTAGGACCCTGGGACAGGGATACGACCGGGGAGCTGTTTTTT. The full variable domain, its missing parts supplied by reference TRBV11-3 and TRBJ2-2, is EAGVVQSPRYKIIEKKQPVAFWCNPISGHNTLYWYLQNLGQGPELLIRYENEEAVDDSQLPKDRFSAERLKGVDSTLKIQPAELGDSAVYLCASSLGPWDRDTTGELFFGEGSRLTVL.

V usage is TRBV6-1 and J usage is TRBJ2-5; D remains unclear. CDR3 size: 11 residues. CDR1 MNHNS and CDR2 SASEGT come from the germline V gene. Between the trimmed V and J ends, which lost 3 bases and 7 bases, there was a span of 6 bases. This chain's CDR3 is CASSDIGTQYF. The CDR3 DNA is TGTGCCAGCAGTGATATTGGGACCCAGTACTTC.

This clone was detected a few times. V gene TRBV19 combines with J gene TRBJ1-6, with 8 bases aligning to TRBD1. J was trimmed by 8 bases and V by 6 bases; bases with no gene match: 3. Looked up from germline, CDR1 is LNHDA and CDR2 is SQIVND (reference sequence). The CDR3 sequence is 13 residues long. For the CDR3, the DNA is TGTGCCAGTAGGGACAGGGTCTATTCACCCCTCCACTTT. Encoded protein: CASRDRVYSPLHF.

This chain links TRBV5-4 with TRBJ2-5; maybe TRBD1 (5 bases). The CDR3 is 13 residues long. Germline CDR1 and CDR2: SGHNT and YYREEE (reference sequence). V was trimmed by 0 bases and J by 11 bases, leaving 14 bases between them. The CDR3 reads CASSLDLVGVQYF. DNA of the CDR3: TGTGCCAGCAGCTTGGATTTAGTAGGGGTGCAGTACTTC.

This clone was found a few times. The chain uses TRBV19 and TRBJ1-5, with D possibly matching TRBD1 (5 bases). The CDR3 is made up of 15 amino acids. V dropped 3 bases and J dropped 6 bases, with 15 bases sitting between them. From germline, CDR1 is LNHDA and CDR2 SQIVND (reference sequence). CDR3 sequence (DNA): TGTGCCAGTAGTATGCATTTGCCGGACACTCAGCCCCAGCATTTT. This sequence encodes CASSMHLPDTQPQHF. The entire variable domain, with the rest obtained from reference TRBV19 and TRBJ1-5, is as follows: DGGITQSPKYLFRKEGQNVTLSCEQNLNHDAMYWYRQDPGQGLRLIYYSQIVNDFQKGDIAEGYSVSREKKESFPLTVTSAQKNPTAFYLCASSMHLPDTQPQHFGDGTRLSIL.

The CDR3 DNA reads TGTGCCAGCAGCTTAATCTCCACCCGGGGTGAAAAACTGTTTTTT. Its protein is CASSLISTRGEKLFF. The V call is TRBV5-6, the J call TRBJ1-4; D uncertain. The germline V gene has CDR1 SGHDT and CDR2 YYEEEE. This CDR3 has 15 residues. Deletions cut 2 bases from V and 7 bases from J, with 15 bases between.

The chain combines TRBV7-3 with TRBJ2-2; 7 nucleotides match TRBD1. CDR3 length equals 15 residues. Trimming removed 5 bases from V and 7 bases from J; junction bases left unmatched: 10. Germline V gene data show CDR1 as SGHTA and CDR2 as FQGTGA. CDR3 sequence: CASSPGDSSLGELFF. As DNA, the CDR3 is TGTGCCAGCAGCCCAGGGGACAGCTCCCTCGGGGAGCTGTTTTTT.

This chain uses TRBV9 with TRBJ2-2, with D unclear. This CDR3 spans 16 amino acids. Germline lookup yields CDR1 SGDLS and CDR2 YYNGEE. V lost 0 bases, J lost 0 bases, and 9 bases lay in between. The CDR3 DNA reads TGTGCCAGCAGCGTAGTATCGGACCCGAACACCGGGGAGCTGTTTTTT. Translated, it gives CASSVVSDPNTGELFF.

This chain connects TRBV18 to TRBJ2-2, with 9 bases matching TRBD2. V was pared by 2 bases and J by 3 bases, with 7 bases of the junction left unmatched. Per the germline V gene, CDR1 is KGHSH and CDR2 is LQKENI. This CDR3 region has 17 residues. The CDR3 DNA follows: TGTGCCAGCTCACCATGGGCTAGCGGGAAACACACCGGGGAGCTGTTTTTT. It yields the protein CASSPWASGKHTGELFF.